This T cell receptor (beta chain) appears in the sequencing data of a study of cytomegalovirus exposure and HLA in healthy donors (dated by TCRdb to the late 2010s). With respect to the entire study: An earlier analysis of some 620 of the donors reported approximately 280 Gb of sequence data and 117 million unique TCR beta sequences obtained from some 200 million T cells. Rather than drawing on any new phenotypic data, the later analysis identified candidate immune exposures from TCR beta sequences and the way those sequences occurred across donors. A later genetic analysis used genome-wide SNP genotypes for about 60% of the roughly 700 donors, treating that subset as a discovery cohort. Along with the 666-subject first cohort, a separate validation cohort of over a hundred different subjects was used. Donor age, sex, ethnicity and CMV serostatus were compiled together with the repertoire data. Among under 450 genotyped donors of the cohort, an average of roughly 240,000 unique TCR beta nucleotide sequences were sequenced per donor, roughly 20% of them non-productive. Of the roughly 400 genotyped donors, roughly 76% were placed in the genetic ancestry cluster associated with self-reported Caucasian donors. A later analysis re-analyzed previously published TCR beta repertoires from 550 to 700 donors and added high-resolution HLA genotyping to study TCR occurrence patterns. The T cell repertoires of 666 subjects were profiled by immunosequencing and related to cytomegalovirus serostatus. The study aimed to test whether signatures of past pathogen exposure could be identified by cataloging public T cell receptors. Typing coverage varied by locus: about 620-630 donors for A, B, C, DRB1 and DQB1; more than 500 for DQA1; around 570 for DPA1; about 450 for DPB1. An earlier analysis of 587 of the donors used high-throughput TCR beta sequencing to judge whether each TCR beta V gene segment behaved as functional or pseudogenic. The study combined high-throughput TCR immunosequencing, statistical association of individual TCRs with disease status, and machine learning to predict cytomegalovirus infection status. Several DR-DQ haplotypes were handled as single units for association and clustering because linkage in the cohort was strong. Every repertoire in the discovery cohort had been generated on one and the same sequencing platform. HLA typing included class I and class II loci at four-digit resolution. An early release covering 550 to 700 HLA-typed donors comprised about 310 gigabases of sequencing data and about 90 million unique TCR sequences. Study-wide findings and limitations: Because HLA typing was unavailable for some donors at each locus, only the typed subset was used in association tests. An association between a missense DCLRE1C variant and V-gene and J-gene trimming of TCR beta chains was found in a later genetic analysis and replicated in an independent cohort. In a later analysis, most CMV-associated TCR beta chains were found to appear HLA-restricted, with HLA associations seemingly driven largely by CMV exposure. A further reported finding was that TCR beta sequences accurately predicted the HLA-A and HLA-B alleles for most subjects in the first cohort. Most TCR sequences were seen in very few donors, while some public TCRs were found in many individuals. In an earlier analysis of 450 to 750 of the donors, most TCR beta V segments appeared in productive rearrangements about 90% or about 30% of the time, broadly matching IMGT annotations. According to a later analysis, parvovirus B19, influenza, CMV and Epstein-Barr virus appeared linked to several top co-occurrence clusters. In a later analysis, HLA-associated TCR beta chains showed more clonal expansion and lower generation probabilities than non-associated chains that were equally common. The earlier analysis of 587 of the donors excluded roughly 16 rarely observed V segments, including chromosome 9 orphons, because counts were too low. Linkage disequilibrium might explain the correlated functional status among segregating V segments, but an unknown experimental factor could not be excluded. When HLA alleles, especially DR and DQ, strongly co-occurred, attributing TCR associations to individual alleles was difficult. Roughly uniform sequencing depth across donors was assumed in presence/absence analyses, although this assumption may not hold. In a later genetic analysis, fewer N-insertions in productive TCRs were reported among donors in an Asian-associated ancestry cluster than the 666-donor mean. A group of highly shared sequence variants was considered likely to be a technical artifact of the sequencing pipeline. A later analysis associated approximately 17,000 TCR beta sequences with specific HLA alleles at a false discovery rate of 0.05. The cohort was sequenced for TCR beta chains only, and without alpha or paired-chain data the features that could be detected were limited. A total of 150 or so TCR beta chains were listed by the study as associated with cytomegalovirus. In a later analysis, the rate of TCR association differed among HLA loci, with DRB1 alleles having the most associated TCRs and HLA-C alleles having the fewest. The authors suggested that the approach could potentially be generalized to other disease states and immunological phenotypes. The classifier was reported to diagnose cytomegalovirus status with high specificity and sensitivity in both the original and validation cohorts. For the cohort, immune exposure information was limited to CMV serostatus. In vitro tests confirmed that a few of the cytomegalovirus-associated TCR beta chains recognize cytomegalovirus antigens.

The cohort was made up of 666 healthy bone marrow donors. At the time of sampling, every cohort member was nominally healthy, though immune exposures that went unrecorded were likely present. The donor tested CMV seropositive, placing the donor among the approximately 310 seropositive members of the cohort. A peripheral blood sample was provided by each donor, and peripheral blood mononuclear cells were used for TCR beta sequencing. The Qiagen DNeasy Blood Extraction Kit was used to extract genomic DNA from the blood cell samples. Library prep was done by the immunoSEQ multiplex PCR assay. The multiplex PCR relied on a mix of 60 forward primers for TCR Vbeta segments and 13 reverse primers for TCR Jbeta segments. The CDR3 region of rearranged TCR beta genes was amplified from genomic DNA by a multiplex PCR assay. The amplified TCR beta libraries were sequenced on the Illumina HiSeq System as 87-base-pair reads. Per the authors' processing: Across the 500 to 700 repertoires, a later analysis counted 60 million to 90 million unique TCR beta chains, 9.5 million to 12 million of which were shared by at least two donors. Raw reads were error-corrected and collapsed into unique sequences with a nearest-neighbor algorithm that merged closely related sequences to remove PCR and sequencing errors. To assign V, D and J gene segments, CDR3 sequences were aligned to IMGT reference sequences. For a sequence to be retained, at least a six-nucleotide match to both a V gene segment and a J gene segment was required. Rearrangements were classified as productive when the CDR3 lacked stop codons and remained in frame with V and J, and all other rearrangements were classified as non-productive. Following IMGT convention, CDR3 was defined as the stretch from the second conserved V-encoded cysteine to the conserved J-encoded phenylalanine. In an earlier analysis of more than 550 of the donors, sequences lacking an unambiguous match to a single V gene segment were excluded. In an earlier analysis of approximately 590 of the donors, a V segment was called functional when productive rearrangements were above 56.7%, and segregating when the standard deviation between donors exceeded 5%. A statistical classification framework was built for diagnosing cytomegalovirus status from the catalog of TCR beta chain sequences. In a later analysis, TCR nucleotide sequences were compared against IMGT/GENE-DB human TR gene sequences so that V and J genes could be assigned. In a later analysis, CDR3 sequences and most-parsimonious VDJ recombination scenarios were assigned using the TCRdist pipeline. A later analysis defined each TCR beta chain by its CDR3 amino acid sequence plus V-gene family, and excluded reads lacking a unique V-gene family. As a way to deal with suspected cross-contamination and a sequencing artifact, a later analysis dropped under 600 nucleotide sequences that were highly shared and had low generation probability. For each public chain, a later analysis derived a clonal expansion index from normalized ranks of inferred template counts within each repertoire. Generation probabilities in a later analysis came from a VDJ recombination model fitted to out-of-frame rearrangements, and those results were checked against IGoR. In a later analysis, TCR-TCR, TCR-HLA and TCR-CMV co-occurrence was scored with hypergeometric tests, and a repertoire-size bias correction was applied to TCR pairs. False discovery rates were estimated in a later analysis by permuting HLA or CMV assignments 20 times. In a later analysis, co-occurring TCRs were grouped with DBSCAN, and TCRdist sequence similarity was added when clustering was performed within HLA-allele-positive subsets. Co-occurrence clustering excluded repertoires with fewer than 30,000 or more than 120,000 public chains, plus five with anomalous nucleotide sharing. TCRdb provides this immuneACCESS table in a form limited to in-frame rearrangements. Some clones are lacking; in checked studies, under half of them reflect an unresolved V gene, and why the rest are absent is not known. From that table come the V and J calls and clone size; the DNA was used to work out D and trimming. The sample's records list tens of thousands of clones. Together, the top ten hold approximately 15% of the sample.

As for this clone: Its antigen specificity is not known.

The clonotype comes from a man aged 45-60 years in good health and CMV-seropositive. What was sequenced was PBMCs.

At the DNA level, the sequence is TGTGCCACCGCGGGGCTCTACGAGCAGTACTTC. Its amino acids are CATAGLYEQYF. Recombination connected TRBV28 to TRBJ2-7; a tentative D call is TRBD2 (6 bases match). Trimming removed 10 bases from V and 3 bases from J, leaving 10 bases between the germline ends. The CDR3 starts with the cysteine, ends with the phenylalanine, and has 11 residues. CDR3 DNA only is kept here, 33 bases in frame from base 1. Via the germline V gene, CDR1 is MDHEN and CDR2 SYDVKM.